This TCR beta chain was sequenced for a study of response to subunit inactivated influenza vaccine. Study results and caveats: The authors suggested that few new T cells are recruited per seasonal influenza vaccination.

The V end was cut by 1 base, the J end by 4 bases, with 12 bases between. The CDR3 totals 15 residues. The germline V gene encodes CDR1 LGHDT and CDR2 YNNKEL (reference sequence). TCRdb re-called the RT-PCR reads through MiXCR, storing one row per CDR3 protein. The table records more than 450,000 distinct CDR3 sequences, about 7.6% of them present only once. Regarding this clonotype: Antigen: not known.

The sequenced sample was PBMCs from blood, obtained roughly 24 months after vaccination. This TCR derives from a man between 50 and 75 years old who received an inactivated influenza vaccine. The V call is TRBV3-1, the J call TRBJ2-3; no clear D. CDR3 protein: CASSQVLARADTQYF. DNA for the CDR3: TGTGCCAGCAGCCAAGTCTTAGCAAGGGCAGATACGCAGTATTTT.